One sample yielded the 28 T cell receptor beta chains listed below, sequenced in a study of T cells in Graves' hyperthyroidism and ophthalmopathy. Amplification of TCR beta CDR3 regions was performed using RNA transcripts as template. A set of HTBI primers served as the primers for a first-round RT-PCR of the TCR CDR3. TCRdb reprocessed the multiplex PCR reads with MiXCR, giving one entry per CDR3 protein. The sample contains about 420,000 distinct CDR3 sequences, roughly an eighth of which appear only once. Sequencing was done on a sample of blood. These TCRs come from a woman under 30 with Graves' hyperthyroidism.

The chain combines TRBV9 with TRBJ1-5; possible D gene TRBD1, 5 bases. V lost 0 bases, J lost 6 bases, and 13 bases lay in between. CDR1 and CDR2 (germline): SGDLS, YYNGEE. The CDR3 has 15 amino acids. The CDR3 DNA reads TGTGCCAGCAGCGTAGGGGGCAGGGAGGGTCAGCCCCAGCATTTT. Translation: CASSVGGREGQPQHF.

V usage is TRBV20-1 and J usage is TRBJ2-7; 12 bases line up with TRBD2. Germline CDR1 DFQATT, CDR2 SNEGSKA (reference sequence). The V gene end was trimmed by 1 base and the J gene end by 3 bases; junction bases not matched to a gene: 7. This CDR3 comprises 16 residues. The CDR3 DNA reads TGCAGTGCTAGAGGTCGACTAGCGGGAGCACACTACGAGCAGTACTTC. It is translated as CSARGRLAGAHYEQYF.

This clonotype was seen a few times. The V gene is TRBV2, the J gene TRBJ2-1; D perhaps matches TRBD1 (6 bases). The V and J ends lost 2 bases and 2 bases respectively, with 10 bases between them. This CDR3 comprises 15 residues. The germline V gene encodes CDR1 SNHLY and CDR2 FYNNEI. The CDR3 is CASSESGAAYNEQFF. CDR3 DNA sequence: TGTGCCAGCAGTGAATCAGGGGCCGCCTACAATGAGCAGTTCTTC.

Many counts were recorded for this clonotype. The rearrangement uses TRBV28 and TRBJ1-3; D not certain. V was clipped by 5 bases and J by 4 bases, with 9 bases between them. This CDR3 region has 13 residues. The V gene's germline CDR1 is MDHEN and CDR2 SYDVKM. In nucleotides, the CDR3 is TGTGCCAGCAGTAAGACCGACGGAAACACCATATATTTT. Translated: CASSKTDGNTIYF.

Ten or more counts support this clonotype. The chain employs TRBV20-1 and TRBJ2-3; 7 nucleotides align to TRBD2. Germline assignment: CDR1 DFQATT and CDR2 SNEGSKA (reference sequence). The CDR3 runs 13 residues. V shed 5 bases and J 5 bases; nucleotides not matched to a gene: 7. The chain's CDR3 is CSAPRELLDTQYF. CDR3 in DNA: TGCAGTGCTCCGCGGGAGTTGCTAGATACGCAGTATTTT.

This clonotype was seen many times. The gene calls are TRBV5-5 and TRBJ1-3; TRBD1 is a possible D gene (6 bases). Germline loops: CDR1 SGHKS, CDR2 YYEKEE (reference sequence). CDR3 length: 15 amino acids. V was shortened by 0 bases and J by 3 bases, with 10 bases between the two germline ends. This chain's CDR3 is CASSLDGGRGNTIYF. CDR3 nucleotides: TGTGCCAGCAGCTTGGACGGGGGGCGTGGAAACACCATATATTTT. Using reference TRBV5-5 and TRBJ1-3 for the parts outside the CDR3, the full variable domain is DAGVTQSPTHLIKTRGQQVTLRCSPISGHKSVSWYQQVLGQGPQFIFQYYEKEERGRGNFPDRFSARQFPNYSSELNVNALLLGDSALYLCASSLDGGRGNTIYFGEGSWLTVV.

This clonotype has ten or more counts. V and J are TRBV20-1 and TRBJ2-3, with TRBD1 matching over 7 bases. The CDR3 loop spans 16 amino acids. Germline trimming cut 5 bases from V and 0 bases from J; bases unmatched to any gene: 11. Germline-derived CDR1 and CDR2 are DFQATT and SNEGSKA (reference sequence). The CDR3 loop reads CSAAAPQGTSTDTQYF. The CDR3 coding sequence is TGCAGTGCTGCCGCCCCACAGGGGACGAGCACAGATACGCAGTATTTT.

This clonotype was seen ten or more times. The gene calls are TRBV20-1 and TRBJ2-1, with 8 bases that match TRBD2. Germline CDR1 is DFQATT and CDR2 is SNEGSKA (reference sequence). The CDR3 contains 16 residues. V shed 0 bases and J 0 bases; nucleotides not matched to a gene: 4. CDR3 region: CSARDPSGSSYNEQFF. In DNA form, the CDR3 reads TGCAGTGCTAGAGATCCGAGCGGGAGCTCCTACAATGAGCAGTTCTTC.

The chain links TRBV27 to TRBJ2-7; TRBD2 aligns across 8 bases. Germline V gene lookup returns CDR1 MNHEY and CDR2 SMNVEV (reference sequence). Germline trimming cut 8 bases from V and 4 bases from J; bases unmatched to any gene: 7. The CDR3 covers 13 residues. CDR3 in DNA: TGTGCCAGCGGGCGAGCGGGAGTGTACGAGCAGTACTTC. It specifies CASGRAGVYEQYF.

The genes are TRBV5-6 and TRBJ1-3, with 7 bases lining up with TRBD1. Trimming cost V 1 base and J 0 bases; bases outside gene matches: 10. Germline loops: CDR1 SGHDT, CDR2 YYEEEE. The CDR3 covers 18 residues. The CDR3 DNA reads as TGTGCCAGCAGCTTGTTAGGGACAGACCATTCCTCTGGAAACACCATATATTTT. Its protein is CASSLLGTDHSSGNTIYF. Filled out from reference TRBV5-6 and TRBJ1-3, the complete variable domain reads DAGVTQSPTHLIKTRGQQVTLRCSPKSGHDTVSWYQQALGQGPQFIFQYYEEEERQRGNFPDRFSGHQFPNYSSELNVNALLLGDSALYLCASSLLGTDHSSGNTIYFGEGSWLTVV.

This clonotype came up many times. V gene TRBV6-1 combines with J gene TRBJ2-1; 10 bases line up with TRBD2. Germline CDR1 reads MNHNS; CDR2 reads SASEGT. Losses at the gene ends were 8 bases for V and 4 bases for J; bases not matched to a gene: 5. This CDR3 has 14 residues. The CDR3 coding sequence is TGTGCCAGCCAAGGGACTAGCGAATACAATGAGCAGTTCTTC. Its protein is CASQGTSEYNEQFF.

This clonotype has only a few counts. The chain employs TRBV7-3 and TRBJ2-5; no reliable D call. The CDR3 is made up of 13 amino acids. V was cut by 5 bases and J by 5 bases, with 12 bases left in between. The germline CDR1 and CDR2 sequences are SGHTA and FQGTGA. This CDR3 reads CASSQGLGETQYF. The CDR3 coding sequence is TGTGCCAGCAGCCAAGGGCTCGGGGAGACCCAGTACTTC.

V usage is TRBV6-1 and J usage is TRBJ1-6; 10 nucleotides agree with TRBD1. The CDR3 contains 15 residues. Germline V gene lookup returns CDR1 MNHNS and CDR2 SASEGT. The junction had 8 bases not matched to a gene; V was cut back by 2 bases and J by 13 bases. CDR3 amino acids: CASSEWGTGEWPLHF. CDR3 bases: TGTGCCAGCAGTGAATGGGGGACAGGGGAGTGGCCCCTCCACTTT.

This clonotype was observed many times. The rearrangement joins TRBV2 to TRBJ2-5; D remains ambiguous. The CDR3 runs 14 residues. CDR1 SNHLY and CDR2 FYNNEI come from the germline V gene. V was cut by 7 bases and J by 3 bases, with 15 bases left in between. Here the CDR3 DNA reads TGTGCCAGCAATATTCTCCTGACGAAAGAGACCCAGTACTTC. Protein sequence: CASNILLTKETQYF. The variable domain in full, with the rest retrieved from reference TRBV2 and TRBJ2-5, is EPEVTQTPSHQVTQMGQEVILRCVPISNHLYFYWYRQILGQKVEFLVSFYNNEISEKSEIFDDQFSVERPDGSNFTLKIRSTKLEDSAMYFCASNILLTKETQYFGPGTRLLVL.

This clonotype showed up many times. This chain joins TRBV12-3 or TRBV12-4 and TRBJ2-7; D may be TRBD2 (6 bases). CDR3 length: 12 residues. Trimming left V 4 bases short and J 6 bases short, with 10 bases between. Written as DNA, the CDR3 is TGTGCCAGCAGTTCACTAGCCGGCGAGCAGTACTTC. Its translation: CASSSLAGEQYF.

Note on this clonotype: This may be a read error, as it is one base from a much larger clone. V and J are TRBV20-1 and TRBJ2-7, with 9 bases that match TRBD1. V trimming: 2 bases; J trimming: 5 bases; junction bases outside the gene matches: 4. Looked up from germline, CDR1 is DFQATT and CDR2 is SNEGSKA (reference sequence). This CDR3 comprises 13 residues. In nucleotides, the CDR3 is TGCAGTGCTAGACCCGGGACAGGGAACGAGCAGTACTTC. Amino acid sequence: CSARPGTGNEQYF.

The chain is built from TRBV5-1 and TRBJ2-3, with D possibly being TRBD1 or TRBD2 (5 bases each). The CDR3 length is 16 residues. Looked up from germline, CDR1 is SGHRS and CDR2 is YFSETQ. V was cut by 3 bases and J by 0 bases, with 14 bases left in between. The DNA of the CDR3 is TGCGCCAGCAGCTGGGGACGTGGGGTGAGCACAGATACGCAGTATTTT. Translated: CASSWGRGVSTDTQYF.

The CDR3 DNA reads as TGTGCCAGCAGAGGACCTTTCCGGCAGCGGGAGGTAGATACGCAGTATTTT. The encoded protein is CASRGPFRQREVDTQYF. The V call is TRBV7-9, the J call TRBJ2-3; the match to TRBD2 covers 9 bases. CDR3 size: 17 residues. The V gene end was trimmed by 6 bases and the J gene end by 5 bases; junction bases not matched to a gene: 15. CDR1 and CDR2 (germline): SEHNR, FQNEAQ (reference sequence).

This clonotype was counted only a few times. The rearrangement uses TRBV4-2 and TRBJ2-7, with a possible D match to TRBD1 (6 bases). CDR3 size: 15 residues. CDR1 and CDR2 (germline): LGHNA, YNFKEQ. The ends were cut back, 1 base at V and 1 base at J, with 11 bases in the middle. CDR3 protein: CASSQGGQSSYEQYF. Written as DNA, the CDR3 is TGTGCCAGCAGCCAAGGAGGACAGTCATCCTACGAGCAGTACTTC.

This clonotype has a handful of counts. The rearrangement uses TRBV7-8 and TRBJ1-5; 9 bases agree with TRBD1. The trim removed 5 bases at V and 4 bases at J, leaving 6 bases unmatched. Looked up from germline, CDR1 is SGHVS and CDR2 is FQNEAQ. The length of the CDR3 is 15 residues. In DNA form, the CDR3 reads TGTGCCAGCAGCGGACAGGGGACGAAGAATCAGCCCCAGCATTTT. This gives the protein CASSGQGTKNQPQHF.

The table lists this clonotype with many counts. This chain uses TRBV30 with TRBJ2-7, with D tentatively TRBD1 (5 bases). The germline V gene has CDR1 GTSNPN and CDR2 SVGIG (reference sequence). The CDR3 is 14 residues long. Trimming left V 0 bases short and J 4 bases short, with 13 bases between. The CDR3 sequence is CAWSVPRAPYEQYF. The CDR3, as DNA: TGTGCCTGGAGTGTACCCAGGGCACCTTACGAGCAGTACTTC.

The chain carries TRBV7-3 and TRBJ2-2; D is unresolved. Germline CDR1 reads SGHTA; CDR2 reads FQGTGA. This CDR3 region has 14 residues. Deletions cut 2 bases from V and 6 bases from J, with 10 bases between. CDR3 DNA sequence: TGTGCCAGCAGCTTATTAGGGATTGCCGGGGAGCTGTTTTTT. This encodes CASSLLGIAGELFF. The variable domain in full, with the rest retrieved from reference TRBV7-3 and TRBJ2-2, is GAGVSQTPSNKVTEKGKYVELRCDPISGHTALYWYRQSLGQGPEFLIYFQGTGAADDSGLPNDRFFAVRPEGSVSTLKIQRTERGDSAVYLCASSLLGIAGELFFGEGSRLTVL.

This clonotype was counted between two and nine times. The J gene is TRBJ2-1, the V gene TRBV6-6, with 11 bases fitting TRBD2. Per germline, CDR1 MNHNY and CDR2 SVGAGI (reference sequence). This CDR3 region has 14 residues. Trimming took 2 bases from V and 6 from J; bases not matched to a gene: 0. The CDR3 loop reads CASSYTSGSNEQFF. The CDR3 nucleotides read TGTGCCAGCAGTTACACTAGCGGGAGCAATGAGCAGTTCTTC.

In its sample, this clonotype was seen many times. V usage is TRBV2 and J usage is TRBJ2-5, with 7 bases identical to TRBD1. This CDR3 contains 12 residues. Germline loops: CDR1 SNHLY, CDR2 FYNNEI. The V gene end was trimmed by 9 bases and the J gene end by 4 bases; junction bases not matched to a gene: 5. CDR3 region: CARGQTRETQYF. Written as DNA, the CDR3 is TGTGCCAGGGGACAGACAAGAGAGACCCAGTACTTC.

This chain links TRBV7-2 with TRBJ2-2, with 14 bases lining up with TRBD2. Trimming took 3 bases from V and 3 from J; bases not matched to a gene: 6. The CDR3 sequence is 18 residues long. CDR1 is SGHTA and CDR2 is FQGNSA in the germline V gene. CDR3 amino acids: CASSLGLAGEKDTGELFF. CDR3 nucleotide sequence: TGTGCCAGCAGCTTGGGACTAGCGGGAGAGAAAGACACCGGGGAGCTGTTTTTT. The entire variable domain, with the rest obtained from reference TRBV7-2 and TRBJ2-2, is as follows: GAGVSQSPSNKVTEKGKDVELRCDPISGHTALYWYRQSLGQGLEFLIYFQGNSAPDKSGLPSDRFSAERTGGSVSTLTIQRTQQEDSAVYLCASSLGLAGEKDTGELFFGEGSRLTVL.

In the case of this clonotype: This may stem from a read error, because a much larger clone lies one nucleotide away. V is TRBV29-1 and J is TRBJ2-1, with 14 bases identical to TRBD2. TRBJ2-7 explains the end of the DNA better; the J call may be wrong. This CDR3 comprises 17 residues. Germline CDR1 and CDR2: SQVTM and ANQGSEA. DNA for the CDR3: TGCAGCGTCTCTGGACTAGCGGGAGGATACAACTACAATGAGCAGTACTTC. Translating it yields CSVSGLAGGYNYNEQYF.

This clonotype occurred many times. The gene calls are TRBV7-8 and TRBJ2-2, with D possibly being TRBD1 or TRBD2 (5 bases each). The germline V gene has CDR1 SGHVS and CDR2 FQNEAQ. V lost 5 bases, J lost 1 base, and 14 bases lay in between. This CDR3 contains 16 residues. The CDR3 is CASSLTSQGNTGELFF. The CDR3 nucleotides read TGTGCCAGCAGCCTTACTAGTCAGGGGAACACCGGGGAGCTGTTTTTT.

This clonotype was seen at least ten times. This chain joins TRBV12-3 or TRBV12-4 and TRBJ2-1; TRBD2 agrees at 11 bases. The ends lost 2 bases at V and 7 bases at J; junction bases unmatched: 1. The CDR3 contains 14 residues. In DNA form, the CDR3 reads TGTGCCAGCAGTTTATCTAGCGGGAGGAATGAGCAGTTCTTC. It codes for CASSLSSGRNEQFF.